A selection of T cell receptor beta chains follows, all from one sample in a study of identical twins. One entry per CDR3 protein, called by TCRdb with MiXCR from the 5' RACE reads. Among around 240,000 distinct CDR3 sequences listed, over 9.5% were seen once. Sequenced material: memory T cells sorted from blood. These receptors were obtained from a middle-aged man in good health. CDR3s include the opening cysteine and the closing phenylalanine or tryptophan. D genes are given only for firm matches. A clone size is listed for some rows: how often the clone was seen (once, few, many), or a class if it is expanded.

v_gene	j_gene	abundance	d_gene	CDR3aa	CDR3nt
TRBV24-1	TRBJ2-2	few	-	CATSDYTRTGELFF	TGTGCCACCAGTGATTACACCAGGACCGGGGAGCTGTTTTTT
TRBV12-3/TRBV12-4	TRBJ2-7	-	TRBD2	CASGGGLVYEQYF	TGTGCCAGCGGCGGGGGACTAGTCTACGAGCAGTACTTC
TRBV12-3/TRBV12-4	TRBJ2-7	few	-	CASSFHPQGEQYF	TGTGCCAGCAGTTTCCACCCACAAGGCGAGCAGTACTTC
TRBV6-1	TRBJ1-1	many	-	CASSPAGTENTEAFF	TGTGCCAGCAGTCCCGCAGGGACGGAGAACACTGAAGCTTTCTTT
TRBV5-6	TRBJ1-1	-	TRBD1	CASSFSGTGNVNTEAFF	TGTGCCAGCAGCTTCTCGGGGACAGGGAACGTGAACACTGAAGCTTTCTTT
TRBV20-1	TRBJ2-2	many	TRBD1	CSALAGQGAAGELFF	TGCAGTGCCCTGGCCGGGCAGGGGGCTGCCGGGGAGCTGTTTTTT
TRBV20-1	TRBJ1-1	-	-	CRPTNPNTEAFF	TGCAGGCCGACTAACCCGAACACTGAAGCTTTCTTT
TRBV3-1	TRBJ2-7	few	TRBD1	CASSSRDRGPYEQYF	TGTGCCAGCAGCTCTCGAGACAGGGGTCCCTACGAGCAGTACTTC
TRBV6-5	TRBJ1-1	-	-	CASSYLGGRTEAFF	TGTGCCAGCAGTTACTTGGGGGGTCGGACTGAAGCTTTCTTT
TRBV20-1	TRBJ1-4	many	TRBD1	CSARAGGDEKLFF	TGCAGTGCTAGAGCAGGGGGAGACGAAAAACTGTTTTTT
TRBV7-9	TRBJ2-6	-	-	CASSLAPGGANVLTF	TGTGCCAGCAGCTTAGCCCCGGGAGGGGCCAACGTCCTGACTTTC
TRBV5-1	TRBJ2-4	many	-	CASSLGGSVQYF	TGCGCCAGCAGCTTGGGGGGTTCGGTTCAGTACTTC
TRBV30	TRBJ2-7	few	-	CAWSRASYEQYF	TGTGCCTGGAGTAGGGCCTCCTACGAGCAGTACTTC
TRBV18	TRBJ2-3	many	TRBD1	CASSRQGAGTDTQYF	TGTGCCAGCTCCCGACAGGGGGCAGGCACAGATACGCAGTATTTT
TRBV20-1	TRBJ2-1	few	TRBD2	CSARGRSSGRNRYNEQFF	TGCAGTGCTAGGGGCCGATCGAGCGGGAGAAATCGCTACAATGAGCAGTTCTTC
TRBV10-3	TRBJ2-7	many	-	CAISDPTSRASYEQYF	TGTGCCATCAGTGACCCTACGTCCAGGGCCTCCTACGAGCAGTACTTC
TRBV3-1	TRBJ2-3	few	-	CASSGTRRGPTDTQYF	TGTGCCAGCAGCGGGACTCGGAGGGGGCCGACAGATACGCAGTATTTT
TRBV5-6	TRBJ2-2	few	TRBD1	CASSSDRGLTGELFF	TGTGCCAGCAGCTCCGACAGGGGGCTCACCGGGGAGCTGTTTTTT
TRBV5-1	TRBJ1-6	many	TRBD1	CASSLVGQGSSPLHF	TGCGCCAGCAGCTTGGTGGGACAGGGAAGTTCACCCCTCCACTTT
TRBV10-3	TRBJ2-3	many	TRBD2	CAISPVALAERDTQYF	TGTGCCATCAGCCCAGTGGCACTAGCGGAGAGAGATACGCAGTATTTT
TRBV5-1	TRBJ1-2	-	TRBD1	CASSSMTGARGYTF	TGCGCCAGCAGCTCGATGACAGGGGCGAGAGGCTACACCTTC
TRBV11-2	TRBJ2-7	-	TRBD2	CASSLGLGTSKYEQYF	TGTGCCAGCAGCTTAGGTTTGGGGACTAGTAAGTACGAGCAGTACTTC
TRBV20-1	TRBJ2-1	-	-	CSASVSAADSYNEQFF	TGCAGTGCTAGTGTGTCGGCAGCCGACTCCTACAATGAGCAGTTCTTC
TRBV2	TRBJ1-1	-	-	CASSVGSGPQNTEAFF	TGTGCCAGCAGTGTGGGCTCAGGGCCACAGAACACTGAAGCTTTCTTT
TRBV7-2	TRBJ2-1	few	-	CASSVGWGRGEQFF	TGTGCCAGCAGCGTTGGTTGGGGGAGAGGTGAGCAGTTCTTC
TRBV20-1	TRBJ1-1	many	-	CRVPGDDLNTEAFF	TGCAGAGTACCAGGGGACGACCTGAACACTGAAGCTTTCTTT
TRBV6-5	TRBJ1-6	-	-	CASSYSRGTMNSPLHF	TGTGCCAGCAGTTACTCCCGGGGGACGATGAATTCACCCCTCCACTTT
TRBV10-1	TRBJ2-5	few	TRBD2	CASSPGLAGGPSQETQYF	TGCGCCAGCAGTCCTGGACTAGCGGGGGGGCCGTCGCAAGAGACCCAGTACTTC
TRBV4-3	TRBJ2-4	many	TRBD1	CASSQGQGPKNIQYF	TGCGCCAGCAGCCAAGGACAGGGGCCCAAAAACATTCAGTACTTC
TRBV20-1	TRBJ2-7	few	TRBD2	CSARDRAGGVVEYF	TGCAGTGCTAGAGATCGCGCGGGGGGGGTAGTGGAGTACTTC
TRBV10-3	TRBJ2-3	few	-	CAISGALTDTQYF	TGTGCCATCAGTGGGGCTTTGACAGATACGCAGTATTTT
TRBV6-1	TRBJ1-6	many	TRBD1	CASKEQGADNSPLHF	TGTGCCAGCAAGGAACAGGGGGCGGATAATTCACCCCTCCACTTT
TRBV4-1	TRBJ1-1	many	-	CASSQGTFGFEAFF	TGCGCCAGCAGCCAAGGGACATTTGGATTTGAAGCTTTCTTT
TRBV6-1	TRBJ1-4	few	-	CASRGNLEKLFF	TGTGCCAGCAGGGGGAACCTTGAAAAACTGTTTTTT
TRBV19	TRBJ2-7	-	-	CASDSQIKSLYEQYF	TGTGCCAGCGATAGCCAAATCAAAAGTTTGTACGAGCAGTACTTC
TRBV12-3/TRBV12-4	TRBJ2-3	many	-	CASSLGYLINTDTQYF	TGTGCCAGCAGTTTAGGCTACTTGATTAACACAGATACGCAGTATTTT
TRBV4-1	TRBJ1-3	many	TRBD1	CASSGRDREGNTIYF	TGCGCCAGCAGCGGCCGGGACAGGGAAGGAAACACCATATATTTT
TRBV24-1	TRBJ2-1	-	TRBD2	CATSDAGRNPSPFF	TGTGCCACCAGTGATGCCGGGAGGAATCCCTCTCCGTTCTTC
TRBV10-3	TRBJ2-7	-	-	CAISSSDGSYEQYF	TGTGCCATCAGCAGCTCGGACGGGTCCTACGAGCAGTACTTC
TRBV12-3/TRBV12-4	TRBJ2-3	many	-	CASSPGDTQYF	TGTGCCAGCAGCCCAGGGGATACGCAGTATTTT
TRBV5-1	TRBJ2-1	few	TRBD1	CASSLQGAPYNEQFF	TGCGCCAGCAGCCTACAGGGGGCGCCGTACAATGAGCAGTTCTTC
TRBV12-3/TRBV12-4	TRBJ2-2	-	-	CASSFYGELFF	TGTGCCAGCAGTTTCTACGGGGAGCTGTTTTTT
TRBV29-1	TRBJ2-1	few	-	CSVEAAGEVYNEQFF	TGCAGCGTTGAAGCAGCCGGAGAGGTTTACAATGAGCAGTTCTTC
TRBV6-1	TRBJ2-2	many	TRBD1	CASSARTGGDTGELFF	TGTGCCAGCAGTGCCCGGACAGGGGGCGACACCGGGGAGCTGTTTTTT
TRBV7-2	TRBJ2-5	few	-	CASSSLGRKETQYF	TGTGCCAGCAGCTCACTCGGACGTAAAGAGACCCAGTACTTC
TRBV11-1	TRBJ1-2	many	-	CASSLAPDSYGYTF	TGTGCCAGCAGCTTAGCACCCGACAGCTATGGCTACACCTTC
TRBV20-1	TRBJ2-3	many	TRBD2	CSAPRLAGGRSTDTQYF	TGCAGTGCCCCTAGACTAGCGGGGGGGCGTAGCACAGATACGCAGTATTTT
TRBV14	TRBJ2-2	few	-	CASSQRQDTGELFF	TGTGCCAGCAGCCAACGACAGGACACCGGGGAGCTGTTTTTT
TRBV4-3	TRBJ2-3	few	-	CASSQVRSSTDTQYF	TGCGCCAGCAGCCAAGTTCGGAGTAGCACAGATACGCAGTATTTT
TRBV11-2	TRBJ2-7	many	-	CASSSMGGFYEQYF	TGTGCCAGCAGCTCAATGGGCGGATTCTACGAGCAGTACTTC
TRBV28	TRBJ2-7	many	-	CASSRGPWEQYF	TGTGCCAGCAGCCGAGGACCCTGGGAGCAGTACTTC
TRBV4-1	TRBJ2-5	few	-	CASSQEILIQETQYF	TGCGCCAGCAGCCAAGAAATTCTCATCCAGGAGACCCAGTACTTC
TRBV5-1	TRBJ1-2	-	-	CASSDRLGASAVYGYTF	TGCGCCAGCAGCGACCGCCTTGGGGCATCGGCTGTCTATGGCTACACCTTC